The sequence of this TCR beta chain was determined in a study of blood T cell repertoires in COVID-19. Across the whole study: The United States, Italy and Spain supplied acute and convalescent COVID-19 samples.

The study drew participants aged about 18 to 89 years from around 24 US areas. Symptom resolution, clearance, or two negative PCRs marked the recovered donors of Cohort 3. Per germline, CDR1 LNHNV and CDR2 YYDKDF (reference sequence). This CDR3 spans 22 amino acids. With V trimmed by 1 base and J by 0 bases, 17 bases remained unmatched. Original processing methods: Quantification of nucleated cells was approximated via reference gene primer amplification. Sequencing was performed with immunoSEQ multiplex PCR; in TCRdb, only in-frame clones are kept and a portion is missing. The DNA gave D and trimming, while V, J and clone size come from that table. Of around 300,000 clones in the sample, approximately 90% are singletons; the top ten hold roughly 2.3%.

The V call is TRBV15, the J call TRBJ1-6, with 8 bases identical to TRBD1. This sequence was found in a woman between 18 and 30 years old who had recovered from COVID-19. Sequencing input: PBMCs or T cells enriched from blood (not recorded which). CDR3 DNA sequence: TGTGCCACCAGCAGAGTAAGCCCGGGACAGGCCTATTTATTCTCCTATAATTCACCCCTCCACTTT. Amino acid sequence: CATSRVSPGQAYLFSYNSPLHF.